This TCR beta chain comes out of a study of shared clonotypes between healthy human individuals. Study-wide findings and caveats: Some naive CD4 clonotypes, around 4.7%, turned up in common across a few donors.

Libraries were prepared by immunoSEQ multiplex PCR; TCRdb keeps only in-frame clonotypes and omits some of them. Of roughly 2.2 million clones in the sample, 85% to 95% were seen once. CDR1 SGHAT and CDR2 FQDESV come from the germline V gene (reference sequence). V lost 5 bases to trimming and J lost 4 bases; unmatched junction nucleotides: 6. The CDR3 runs 15 residues. For this clone: Its antigen remains unknown.

The rearrangement joins TRBV11-1 to TRBJ2-7; 12 nucleotides align to TRBD2. The specimen was naive CD4+ T cells from PBMCs. Documented subset: CD45RA+ positively selected. This clonotype was obtained from a young man in good health. Some clones in this sample may be carry-over from other donors' samples. CDR3 protein: CASSARLAGVYEQYF. The CDR3 bases are TGTGCCAGCAGCGCTAGACTAGCGGGAGTTTACGAGCAGTACTTC.